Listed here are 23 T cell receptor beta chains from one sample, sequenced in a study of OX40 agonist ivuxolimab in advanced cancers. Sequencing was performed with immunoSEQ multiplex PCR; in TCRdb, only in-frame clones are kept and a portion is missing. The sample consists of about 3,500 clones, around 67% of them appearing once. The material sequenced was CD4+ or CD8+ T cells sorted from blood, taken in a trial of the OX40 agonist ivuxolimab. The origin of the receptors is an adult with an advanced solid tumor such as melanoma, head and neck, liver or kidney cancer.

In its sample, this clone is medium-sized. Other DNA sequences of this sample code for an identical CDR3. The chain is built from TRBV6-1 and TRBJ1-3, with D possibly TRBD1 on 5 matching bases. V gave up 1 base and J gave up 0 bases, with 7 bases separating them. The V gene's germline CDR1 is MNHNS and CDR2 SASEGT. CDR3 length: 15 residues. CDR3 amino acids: CASSEDRNSGNTIYF. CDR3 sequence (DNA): TGTGCCAGCAGTGAAGACAGGAACTCTGGAAACACCATATATTTT.

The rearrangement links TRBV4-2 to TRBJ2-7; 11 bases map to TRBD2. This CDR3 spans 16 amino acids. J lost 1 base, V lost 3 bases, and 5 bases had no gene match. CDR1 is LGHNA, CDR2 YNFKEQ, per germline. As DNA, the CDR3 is TGTGCCAGCAGCCAGGAACTAGCGGGGGCTTCCTACGAGCAGTACTTC. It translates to CASSQELAGASYEQYF.

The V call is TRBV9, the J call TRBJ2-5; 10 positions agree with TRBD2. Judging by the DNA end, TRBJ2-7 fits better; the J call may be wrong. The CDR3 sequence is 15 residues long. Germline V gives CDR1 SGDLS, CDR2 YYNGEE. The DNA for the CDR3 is TGTGCCAGCAGCGTCGGACTAGCGGCCTCCTACGAGCAGTACTTC. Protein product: CASSVGLAASYEQYF.

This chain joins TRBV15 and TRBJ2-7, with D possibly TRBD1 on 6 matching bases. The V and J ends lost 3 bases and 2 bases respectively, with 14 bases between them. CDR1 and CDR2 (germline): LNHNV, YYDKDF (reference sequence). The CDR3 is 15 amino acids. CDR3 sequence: CATSSYQTGAYEQYF. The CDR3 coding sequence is TGTGCCACCAGCAGCTACCAGACAGGAGCCTACGAGCAGTACTTC.

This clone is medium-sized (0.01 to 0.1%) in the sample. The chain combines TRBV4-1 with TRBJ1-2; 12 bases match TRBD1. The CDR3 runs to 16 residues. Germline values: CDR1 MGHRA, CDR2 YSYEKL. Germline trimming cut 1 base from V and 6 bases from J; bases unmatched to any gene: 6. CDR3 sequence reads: CASSQGWDRGRNGYTF. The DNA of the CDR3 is TGCGCCAGCAGCCAAGGATGGGACAGGGGGCGTAATGGCTACACCTTC.

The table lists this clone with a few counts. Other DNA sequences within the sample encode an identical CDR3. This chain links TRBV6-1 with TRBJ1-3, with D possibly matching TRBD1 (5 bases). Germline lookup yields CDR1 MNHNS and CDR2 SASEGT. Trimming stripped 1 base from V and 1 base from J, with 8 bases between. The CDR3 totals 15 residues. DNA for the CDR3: TGTGCCAGCAGTGAAGACAGGAATTCTGGAAACACCATATATTTT. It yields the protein CASSEDRNSGNTIYF.

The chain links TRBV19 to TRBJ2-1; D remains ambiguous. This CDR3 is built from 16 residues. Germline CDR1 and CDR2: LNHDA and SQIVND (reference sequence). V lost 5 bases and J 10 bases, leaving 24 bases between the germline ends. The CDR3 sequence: CASSLIPGAPIGEQFF. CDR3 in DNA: TGTGCCAGTAGTCTCATCCCCGGTGCTCCCATCGGGGAGCAGTTCTTC.

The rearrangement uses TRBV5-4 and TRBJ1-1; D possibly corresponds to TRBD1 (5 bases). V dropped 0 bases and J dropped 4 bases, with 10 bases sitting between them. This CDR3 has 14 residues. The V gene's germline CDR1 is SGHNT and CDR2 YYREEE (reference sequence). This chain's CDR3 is CASSLVEGATEAFF. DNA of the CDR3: TGTGCCAGCAGCTTGGTAGAAGGGGCCACTGAAGCTTTCTTT.

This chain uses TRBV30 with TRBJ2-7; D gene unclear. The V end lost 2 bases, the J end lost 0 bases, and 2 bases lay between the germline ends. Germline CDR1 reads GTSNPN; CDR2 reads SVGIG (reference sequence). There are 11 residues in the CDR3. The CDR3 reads CAWSRSYEQYF. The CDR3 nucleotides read TGTGCCTGGAGTCGCTCCTACGAGCAGTACTTC.

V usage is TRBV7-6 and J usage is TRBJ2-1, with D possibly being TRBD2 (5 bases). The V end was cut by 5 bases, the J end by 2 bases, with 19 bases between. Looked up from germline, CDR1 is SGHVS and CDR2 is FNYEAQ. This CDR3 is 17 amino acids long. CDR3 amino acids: CASSPSSGVPAYNEQFF. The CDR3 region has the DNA TGTGCCAGCAGCCCTAGCAGTGGCGTTCCCGCCTACAATGAGCAGTTCTTC.

CDR3 in amino acids: CASSWTPGQMNTEAFF. The CDR3 DNA reads as TGTGCCAGCAGTTGGACCCCGGGACAGATGAACACTGAAGCTTTCTTT. This rearrangement joins TRBV6-5 to TRBJ1-1; 7 bases are shared with TRBD1. The germline CDR1 and CDR2 sequences are MNHEY and SVGAGI. Unmatched junction bases numbered 8, after V lost 4 bases and J lost 0 bases. The CDR3 is 16 residues long.

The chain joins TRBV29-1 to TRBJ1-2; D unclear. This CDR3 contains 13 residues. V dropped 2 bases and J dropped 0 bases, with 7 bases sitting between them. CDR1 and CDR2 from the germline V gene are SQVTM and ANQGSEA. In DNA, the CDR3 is TGCAGCGTTGAACCGCGGACTAACTATGGCTACACCTTC. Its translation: CSVEPRTNYGYTF. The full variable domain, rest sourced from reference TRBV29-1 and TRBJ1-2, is SAVISQKPSRDICQRGTSLTIQCQVDSQVTMMFWYRQQPGQSLTLIATANQGSEATYESGFVIDKFPISRPNLTFSTLTVSNMSPEDSSIYLCSVEPRTNYGYTFGSGTRLTVV.

The CDR3 is CAIRVGDRDYEQYF. The CDR3 DNA reads TGTGCCATTCGGGTTGGGGACAGAGACTACGAGCAGTACTTC. The chain has TRBV10-3 and TRBJ2-7; 7 bases match TRBD1. With 9 bases clipped from V and 3 bases from J, the junction kept 11 bases outside the gene matches. This CDR3 region has 14 residues. The V gene's germline CDR1 is ENHRY and CDR2 SYGVKD.

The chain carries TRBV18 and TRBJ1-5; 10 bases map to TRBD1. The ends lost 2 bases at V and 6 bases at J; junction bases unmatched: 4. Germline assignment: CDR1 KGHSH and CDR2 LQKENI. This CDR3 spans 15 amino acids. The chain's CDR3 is CASSPAGTGVQPQHF. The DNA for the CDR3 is TGTGCCAGCTCACCAGCCGGGACAGGGGTTCAGCCCCAGCATTTT.

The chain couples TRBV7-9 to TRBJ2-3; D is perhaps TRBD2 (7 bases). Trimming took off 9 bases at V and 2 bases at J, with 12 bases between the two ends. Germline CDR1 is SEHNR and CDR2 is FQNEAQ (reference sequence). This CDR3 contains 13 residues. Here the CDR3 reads CASRGGPTDTQYF. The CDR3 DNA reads TGTGCCAGTAGGGGGGGCCCCACAGATACGCAGTATTTT.

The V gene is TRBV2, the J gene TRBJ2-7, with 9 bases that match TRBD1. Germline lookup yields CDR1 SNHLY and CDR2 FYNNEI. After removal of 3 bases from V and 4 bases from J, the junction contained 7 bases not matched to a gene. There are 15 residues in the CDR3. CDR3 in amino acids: CASSDPRDRAYEQYF. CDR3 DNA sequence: TGTGCCAGCAGTGACCCCCGGGACAGGGCTTACGAGCAGTACTTC.

The CDR3 bases are TGTGCCAGCAGCTTAGGCGGGACGGGAAAATATTATGGCTACACCTTC. Translation: CASSLGGTGKYYGYTF. This rearrangement joins TRBV13 to TRBJ1-2; D is possibly TRBD1 (5 bases). V was clipped by 0 bases and J by 5 bases, with 16 bases between them. Germline CDR1 reads PRHDT; CDR2 reads FYEKMQ (reference sequence). This CDR3 comprises 16 residues.

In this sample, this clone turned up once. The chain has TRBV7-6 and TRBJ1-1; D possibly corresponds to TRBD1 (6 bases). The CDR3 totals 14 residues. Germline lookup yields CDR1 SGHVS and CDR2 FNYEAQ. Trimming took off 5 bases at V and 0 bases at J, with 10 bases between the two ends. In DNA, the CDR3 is TGTGCCAGCAGCCCTCGGGACATGAACACTGAAGCTTTCTTT. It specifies CASSPRDMNTEAFF.

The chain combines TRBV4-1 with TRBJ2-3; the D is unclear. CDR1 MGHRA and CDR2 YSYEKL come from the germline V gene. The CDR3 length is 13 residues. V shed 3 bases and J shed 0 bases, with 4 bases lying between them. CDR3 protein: CASSQESTDTQYF. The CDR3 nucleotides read TGCGCCAGCAGCCAGGAGAGCACAGATACGCAGTATTTT.

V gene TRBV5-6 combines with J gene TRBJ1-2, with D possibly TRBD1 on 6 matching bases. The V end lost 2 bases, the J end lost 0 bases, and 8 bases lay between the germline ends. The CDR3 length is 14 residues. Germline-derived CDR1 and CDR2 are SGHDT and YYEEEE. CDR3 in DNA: TGTGCCAGCAGCTTAGGGGGAACTAACTATGGCTACACCTTC. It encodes CASSLGGTNYGYTF.

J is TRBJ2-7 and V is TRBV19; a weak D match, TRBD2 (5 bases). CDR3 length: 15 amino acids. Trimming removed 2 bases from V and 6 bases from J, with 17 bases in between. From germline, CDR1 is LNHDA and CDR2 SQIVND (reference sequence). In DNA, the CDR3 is TGTGCCAGTAGTATAAGAGGGCCAGCCGCCTCCGAGCAGTACTTC. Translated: CASSIRGPAASEQYF. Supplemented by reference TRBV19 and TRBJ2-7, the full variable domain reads DGGITQSPKYLFRKEGQNVTLSCEQNLNHDAMYWYRQDPGQGLRLIYYSQIVNDFQKGDIAEGYSVSREKKESFPLTVTSAQKNPTAFYLCASSIRGPAASEQYFGPGTRLTVT.

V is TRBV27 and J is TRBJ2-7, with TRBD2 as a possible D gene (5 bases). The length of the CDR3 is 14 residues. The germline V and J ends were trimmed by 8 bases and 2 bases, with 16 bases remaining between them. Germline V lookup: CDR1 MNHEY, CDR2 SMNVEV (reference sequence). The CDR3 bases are TGTGCCAGCCGCCGGACCTCGAGGGCCTACGAGCAGTACTTC. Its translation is CASRRTSRAYEQYF.

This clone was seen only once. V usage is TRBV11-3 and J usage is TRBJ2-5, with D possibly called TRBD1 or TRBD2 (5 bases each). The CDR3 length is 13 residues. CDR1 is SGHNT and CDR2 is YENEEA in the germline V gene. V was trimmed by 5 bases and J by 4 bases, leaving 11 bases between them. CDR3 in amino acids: CASSGGPRETQYF. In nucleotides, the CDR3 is TGTGCCAGCAGCGGGGGACCTAGAGAGACCCAGTACTTC.